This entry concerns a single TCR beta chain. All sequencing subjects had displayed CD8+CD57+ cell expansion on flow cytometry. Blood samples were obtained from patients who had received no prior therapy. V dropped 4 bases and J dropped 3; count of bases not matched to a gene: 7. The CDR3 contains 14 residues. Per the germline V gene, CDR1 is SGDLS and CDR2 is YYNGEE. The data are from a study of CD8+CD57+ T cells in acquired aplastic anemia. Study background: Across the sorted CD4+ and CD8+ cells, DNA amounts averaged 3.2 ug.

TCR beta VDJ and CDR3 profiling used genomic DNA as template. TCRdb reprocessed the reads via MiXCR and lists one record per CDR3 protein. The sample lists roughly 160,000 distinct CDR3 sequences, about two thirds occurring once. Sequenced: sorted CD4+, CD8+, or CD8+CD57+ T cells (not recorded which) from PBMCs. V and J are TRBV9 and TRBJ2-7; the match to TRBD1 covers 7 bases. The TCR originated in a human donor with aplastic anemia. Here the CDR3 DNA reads TGTGCCAGCAGCTTAAGGACAGGATACTACGAGCAGTACTTC. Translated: CASSLRTGYYEQYF.